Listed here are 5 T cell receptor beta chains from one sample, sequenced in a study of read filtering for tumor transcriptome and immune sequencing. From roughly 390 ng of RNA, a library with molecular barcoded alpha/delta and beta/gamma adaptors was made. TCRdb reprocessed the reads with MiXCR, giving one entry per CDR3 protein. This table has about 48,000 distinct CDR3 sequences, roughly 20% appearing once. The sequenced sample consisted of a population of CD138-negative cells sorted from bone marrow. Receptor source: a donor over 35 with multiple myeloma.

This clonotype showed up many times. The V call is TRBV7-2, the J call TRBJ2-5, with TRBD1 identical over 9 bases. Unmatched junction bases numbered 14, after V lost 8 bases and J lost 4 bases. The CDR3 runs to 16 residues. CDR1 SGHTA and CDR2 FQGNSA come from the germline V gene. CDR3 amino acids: CASRPPGQGHRETQYF. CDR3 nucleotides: TGTGCCAGCCGGCCTCCGGGACAGGGTCATCGAGAGACCCAGTACTTC.

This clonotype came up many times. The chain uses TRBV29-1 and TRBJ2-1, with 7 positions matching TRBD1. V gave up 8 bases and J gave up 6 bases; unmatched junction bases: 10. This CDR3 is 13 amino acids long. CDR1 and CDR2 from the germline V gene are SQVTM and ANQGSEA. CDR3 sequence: CSTSGGEGNEQFF. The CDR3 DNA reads TGCAGCACCTCAGGGGGAGAGGGCAATGAGCAGTTCTTC.

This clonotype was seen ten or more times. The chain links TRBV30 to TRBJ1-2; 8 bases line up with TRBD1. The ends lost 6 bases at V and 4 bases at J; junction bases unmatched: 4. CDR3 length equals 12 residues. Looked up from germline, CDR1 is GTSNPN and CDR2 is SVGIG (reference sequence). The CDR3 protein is CACYQGAYGYTF. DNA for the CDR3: TGTGCCTGTTATCAGGGGGCCTATGGCTACACCTTC. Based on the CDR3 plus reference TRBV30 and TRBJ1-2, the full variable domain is SQTIHQWPATLVQPVGSPLSLECTVEGTSNPNLYWYRQAAGRGLQLLFYSVGIGQISSEVPQNLSASRPQDRQFILSSKKLLLSDSGFYLCACYQGAYGYTFGSGTRLTVV.

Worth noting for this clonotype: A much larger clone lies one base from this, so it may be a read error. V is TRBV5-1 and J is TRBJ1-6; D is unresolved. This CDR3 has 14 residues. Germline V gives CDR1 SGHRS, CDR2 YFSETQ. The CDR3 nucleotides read TGCGCCAGCAGCTTGGACGGTCACCCTTCACCCCTCCTCTTT. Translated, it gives CASSLDGHPSPLLF.

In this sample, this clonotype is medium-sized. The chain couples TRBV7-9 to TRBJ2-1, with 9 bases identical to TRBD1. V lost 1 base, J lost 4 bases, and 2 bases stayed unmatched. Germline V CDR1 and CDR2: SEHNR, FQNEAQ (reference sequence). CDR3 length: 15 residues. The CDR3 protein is CASSLGQGGYNEQFF. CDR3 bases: TGTGCCAGCAGCTTAGGACAGGGGGGATACAATGAGCAGTTCTTC.